This T cell receptor (beta chain) was captured by sequencing in a study of regulatory T cells in long-lasting Graves disease. Points from the study as a whole: Those with persistent disease had in common more public clonotypes (2,741) than new patients (about 900).

For TCR beta, libraries came from iRepertoire HTBI primers and Arm-PCR of CDR3 regions. One entry per CDR3 protein results from TCRdb running MiXCR on the multiplex PCR reads. The data contain approximately 690,000 distinct CDR3 sequences, approximately 29% of them seen just once; the ten biggest clones take up about 42%. Time point denoted: persistent/refractory GD, antithyroid drugs over 5 years with positive TRAb. The TCR library was made from RNA that had been extracted from PBMCs in TRIzol. EDTA tubes collected approximately 10 milliliters of peripheral blood. The V end was cut by 2 bases, the J end by 7 bases, with 14 bases between. Germline CDR1 ENHRY, CDR2 SYGVKD. This CDR3 spans 14 amino acids. This clonotype has just a few counts. What it binds is unknown.

This TCR came from a female donor with Graves disease. The V and J genes are TRBV10-3 and TRBJ1-1; TRBD1 might be the D (6 bases). The sequenced sample was peripheral blood mononuclear cells (PBMCs), obtained when the disease was refractory, from a patient treated with antithyroid drugs. The CDR3 DNA is TGTGCCATCAGTGAGCTGGGGGCAGCTTATGAAGCTTTCTTT. Its protein is CAISELGAAYEAFF.